A single sample is the source of the 30 T cell receptor beta chains below, sequenced in a study of cytomegalovirus exposure and HLA in healthy donors. TCRdb's table, derived via immunoSEQ multiplex PCR, lists solely in-frame clones and lacks some. The table lists about 140,000 clones, around 88% of them singletons. Sequenced input: PBMCs. The receptors come from a woman aged 18-30 years in good health and CMV-seropositive.

This clone was counted only a few times. This rearrangement joins TRBV7-2 to TRBJ1-2, with TRBD1 matching 9 bases. V lost 3 bases, J lost 9 bases, and 11 bases stayed unmatched. Per the germline V gene, CDR1 is SGHTA and CDR2 is FQGNSA. CDR3 length equals 15 residues. CDR3 coding DNA: TGTGCCAGCAGCTTTGATCGGGACAGGGTTGTTCGCTACACCTTC. This gives the protein CASSFDRDRVVRYTF. Filled out from reference TRBV7-2 and TRBJ1-2, the complete variable domain reads GAGVSQSPSNKVTEKGKDVELRCDPISGHTALYWYRQSLGQGLEFLIYFQGNSAPDKSGLPSDRFSAERTGGSVSTLTIQRTQQEDSAVYLCASSFDRDRVVRYTFGSGTRLTVV.

The CDR3 sequence is CASSLVPAGPYNEQFF. The CDR3 DNA reads TGCGCCAGCAGCTTGGTGCCAGCGGGGCCGTACAATGAGCAGTTCTTC. V and J are TRBV5-1 and TRBJ2-1; TRBD2 aligns across 7 bases. V trimming: 0 bases; J trimming: 4 bases; junction bases outside the gene matches: 7. Germline-derived CDR1 and CDR2 are SGHRS and YFSETQ. The CDR3 consists of 16 residues. Full variable domain (rest looked up from reference TRBV5-1 and TRBJ2-1): KAGVTQTPRYLIKTRGQQVTLSCSPISGHRSVSWYQQTPGQGLQFLFEYFSETQRNKGNFPGRFSGRQFSNSRSEMNVSTLELGDSALYLCASSLVPAGPYNEQFFGPGTRLTVL.

V is TRBV5-4 and J is TRBJ1-6; 7 bases match TRBD1. V trimming: 5 bases; J trimming: 0 bases; junction bases outside the gene matches: 2. There are 15 residues in the CDR3. CDR1 and CDR2 from the germline V gene are SGHNT and YYREEE (reference sequence). The CDR3 reads CASRRQGSYNSPLHF. The CDR3 DNA sequence: TGTGCCAGCAGGCGACAGGGCTCCTATAATTCACCCCTCCACTTT.

This rearrangement joins TRBV6-1 to TRBJ2-1; perhaps TRBD1 as D (6 bases). The V gene lost 4 bases and the J gene lost 6 bases, with 16 bases spanning the gap. The CDR3 contains 15 residues. CDR1 and CDR2 (germline): MNHNS, SASEGT. Here the CDR3 reads CASSAFTGQVNEQFF. CDR3 nucleotide sequence: TGTGCCAGCAGTGCCTTTACAGGGCAGGTCAATGAGCAGTTCTTC.

Here the CDR3 reads CASSLVALAGQGSDTQYF. As DNA, the CDR3 is TGTGCCAGCAGCTTAGTGGCCCTTGCGGGACAGGGGTCAGATACGCAGTATTTT. The chain combines TRBV7-8 with TRBJ2-3, with TRBD1 matching over 10 bases. The CDR3 runs to 18 residues. CDR1 and CDR2 from the germline V gene are SGHVS and FQNEAQ. The V gene end was trimmed by 1 base and the J gene end by 4 bases; junction bases not matched to a gene: 11.

This chain links TRBV30 with TRBJ2-3; D uncertain. V gave up 2 bases and J gave up 5 bases, with 8 bases separating them. The germline V gene encodes CDR1 GTSNPN and CDR2 SVGIG (reference sequence). The CDR3 contains 12 residues. The CDR3 sequence is CAWSSTGDTQYF. The CDR3 nucleotides read TGTGCCTGGAGTTCCACGGGAGATACGCAGTATTTT. Combining the CDR3 with reference TRBV30 and TRBJ2-3 gives the whole variable domain SQTIHQWPATLVQPVGSPLSLECTVEGTSNPNLYWYRQAAGRGLQLLFYSVGIGQISSEVPQNLSASRPQDRQFILSSKKLLLSDSGFYLCAWSSTGDTQYFGPGTRLTVL.

The CDR3 loop is CASSPFTGDANYGYTF. CDR3 nucleotide sequence: TGTGCCAGCAGCCCCTTTACGGGGGACGCTAACTATGGCTACACCTTC. The genes are TRBV4-2 and TRBJ1-2, with TRBD1 as a possible D gene (5 bases). The V gene's germline CDR1 is LGHNA and CDR2 YNFKEQ. The CDR3 is made up of 16 amino acids. V lost 4 bases, J lost 0 bases, and 15 bases lay in between.

This rearrangement joins TRBV6-1 to TRBJ2-6, with a possible D match to TRBD2 (5 bases). Per germline, CDR1 MNHNS and CDR2 SASEGT. V was trimmed by 2 bases and J by 12 bases, leaving 14 bases between them. The CDR3 contains 14 residues. CDR3 protein: CASSEMRLFPVLTF. The CDR3 coding sequence is TGTGCCAGCAGTGAAATGAGACTATTCCCCGTCCTGACTTTC.

This clone showed up just once. This chain uses TRBV7-2 with TRBJ2-7; D is possibly TRBD1 (5 bases). V lost 1 base to trimming and J lost 2 bases, with 6 bases between them. The V gene's germline CDR1 is SGHTA and CDR2 FQGNSA. This CDR3 has 13 residues. Here the CDR3 reads CASSLGGPYEQYF. The CDR3 bases are TGTGCCAGCAGCTTAGGGGGCCCCTACGAGCAGTACTTC.

This chain connects TRBV2 to TRBJ2-7; 8 positions match TRBD1. CDR1 is SNHLY and CDR2 is FYNNEI in the germline V gene. With V trimmed by 6 bases and J by 4 bases, 5 bases remained unmatched. This CDR3 is built from 13 residues. The CDR3 region has the DNA TGTGCCAGCAGGGGGACAGGACAATACGAGCAGTACTTC. Its protein is CASRGTGQYEQYF.

The J gene is TRBJ1-6, the V gene TRBV28; 8 positions match TRBD1. V shed 2 bases and J 9 bases; nucleotides not matched to a gene: 9. There are 16 residues in the CDR3. From germline, CDR1 is MDHEN and CDR2 SYDVKM. The DNA for the CDR3 is TGTGCCAGCAGTTTACTCGGCAGGGGGCGGATTTCACCCCTCCACTTT. Residues: CASSLLGRGRISPLHF.

The chain carries TRBV5-1 and TRBJ2-5, with a tentative D call TRBD1 (6 bases). CDR3 length: 14 residues. V dropped 2 bases and J dropped 5 bases, with 13 bases sitting between them. The V gene's germline CDR1 is SGHRS and CDR2 YFSETQ. The CDR3 coding sequence is TGCGCCAGCAGCTTCGGCCAGGGGAGCGAGACCCAGTACTTC. It encodes CASSFGQGSETQYF.

The chain combines TRBV6-1 with TRBJ2-5; D not resolved. The CDR3 runs to 12 residues. Germline V gene lookup returns CDR1 MNHNS and CDR2 SASEGT. The V end was cut by 2 bases, the J end by 4 bases, with 5 bases between. CDR3 in amino acids: CASSERGETQYF. The CDR3 DNA is TGTGCCAGCAGTGAACGCGGAGAGACCCAGTACTTC.

The chain combines TRBV30 with TRBJ1-2; tentatively, D is TRBD1 (6 bases). Germline CDR1 reads GTSNPN; CDR2 reads SVGIG (reference sequence). V gave up 4 bases and J gave up 4 bases, with 25 bases separating them. This CDR3 has 17 residues. CDR3 nucleotide sequence: TGTGCCTGGAATCGCAGGGAGGGGGTAGGTCCCCGCTATGGCTACACCTTC. Its translation is CAWNRREGVGPRYGYTF.

This chain links TRBV9 with TRBJ2-7; 9 bases match TRBD1. The length of the CDR3 is 16 residues. The germline CDR1 and CDR2 sequences are SGDLS and YYNGEE. After removal of 3 bases from V and 2 bases from J, the junction contained 9 bases not matched to a gene. The CDR3 sequence: CASSALSGTGPYEQYF. The CDR3 DNA follows: TGTGCCAGCAGCGCCCTCTCAGGGACAGGGCCCTACGAGCAGTACTTC.

This clone was picked up a small number of times. The chain is built from TRBV28 and TRBJ2-7, with 9 bases fitting TRBD1. The germline gives CDR1 MDHEN, CDR2 SYDVKM. The CDR3 covers 13 residues. With 5 bases clipped from V and 4 bases from J, the junction kept 3 bases outside the gene matches. The CDR3 is CASSRGQGYEQYF. CDR3 DNA sequence: TGTGCCAGCAGTCGGGGACAGGGTTACGAGCAGTACTTC.

This clone has a single count. The CDR3 DNA reads TGTGCCAGCAGGGCCTCTGGAAACACCATATATTTT. Protein: CASRASGNTIYF. This sequence joins TRBV6-1 and TRBJ1-3; D unclear. CDR1 and CDR2 from the germline V gene are MNHNS and SASEGT. CDR3 length: 12 amino acids. Trimming removed 6 bases at V and 0 bases at J, with 3 bases between.

The genes are TRBV5-1 and TRBJ1-1; D unresolved. Trimming took 0 bases from V and 2 from J, leaving 14 bases between them. The CDR3 is 16 amino acids. Germline V gene lookup returns CDR1 SGHRS and CDR2 YFSETQ. CDR3 DNA: TGCGCCAGCAGCTTGGATCGGGTAAACCTTAACACTGAAGCTTTCTTT. Its protein product is CASSLDRVNLNTEAFF.

The chain carries TRBV4-1 and TRBJ2-7; the match to TRBD1 covers 9 bases. The CDR3 runs to 16 residues. V lost 0 bases to trimming and J lost 1 base; unmatched junction nucleotides: 4. CDR1 is MGHRA and CDR2 is YSYEKL in the germline V gene. The CDR3 protein is CASSQDQGTGSYEQYF. CDR3 bases: TGCGCCAGCAGCCAAGATCAGGGGACAGGGTCCTACGAGCAGTACTTC.

This clone has only a few counts. This chain uses TRBV27 with TRBJ1-6; D is possibly TRBD1 (6 bases). The germline V and J ends were trimmed by 6 bases and 8 bases, with 26 bases remaining between them. From germline, CDR1 is MNHEY and CDR2 SMNVEV (reference sequence). The CDR3 is 18 residues long. This chain's CDR3 is CASRSIYRETDGHSPLHF. The CDR3 bases are TGTGCCAGCAGGTCCATTTACAGGGAAACCGACGGGCATTCACCCCTCCACTTT.

This chain joins TRBV7-2 and TRBJ1-4; weak D call: TRBD1 (5 bases). Trimming cost V 5 bases and J 8 bases, with 18 bases left between them. CDR1 and CDR2 from the germline V gene are SGHTA and FQGNSA. The CDR3 covers 15 residues. The CDR3, as DNA: TGTGCCAGCAGCCGATCATCCAGGGTGGGGGAAAAACTGTTTTTT. It yields the protein CASSRSSRVGEKLFF.

This clone appeared once. CDR3 bases: TGTGCCAGTAGTAGGGGGGGACAGGCCTTTGGTCAGCCCCAGCATTTT. It codes for CASSRGGQAFGQPQHF. This rearrangement joins TRBV19 to TRBJ1-5; 8 bases are a match to TRBD1. CDR1 is LNHDA, CDR2 SQIVND, per germline (reference sequence). The ends lost 4 bases at V and 6 bases at J; junction bases unmatched: 11. CDR3 length: 16 amino acids.

This clone appeared a single time. The chain has TRBV6-6 and TRBJ2-3, with 11 bases that match TRBD2. The J segment lost 6 bases and the V segment lost 6 bases, leaving 8 bases of the junction unmatched. Germline V lookup: CDR1 MNHNY, CDR2 SVGAGI (reference sequence). The CDR3 has 15 amino acids. In DNA, the CDR3 is TGTGCCAGCAGCTCGCGGGGGACTAGCGGTGATACGCAGTATTTT. This codes for CASSSRGTSGDTQYF.

V gene TRBV5-4 combines with J gene TRBJ1-4; TRBD1 matches at 9 bases. J gave up 4 bases and V 4 bases, and 8 bases lay outside the gene matches. The V gene's germline CDR1 is SGHNT and CDR2 YYREEE (reference sequence). This CDR3 has 16 residues. The CDR3 DNA reads TGTGCCAGCAGCGTTTACAGGGGGCTTAGTAATGAAAAACTGTTTTTT. Translated, it gives CASSVYRGLSNEKLFF. The whole variable domain, filled in from reference TRBV5-4 and TRBJ1-4, reads ETGVTQSPTHLIKTRGQQVTLRCSSQSGHNTVSWYQQALGQGPQFIFQYYREEENGRGNFPPRFSGLQFPNYSSELNVNALELDDSALYLCASSVYRGLSNEKLFFGSGTQLSVL.

Of note for this clone: This specimen includes other DNA sequences encoding the same CDR3. The rearrangement links TRBV5-1 to TRBJ1-1; D unclear. Germline V gives CDR1 SGHRS, CDR2 YFSETQ. Trimming left V 4 bases short and J 1 base short, with 11 bases between. CDR3 size: 14 residues. CDR3 region: CASSPGTGNTEAFF. The DNA for the CDR3 is TGCGCCAGCAGCCCCGGAACGGGGAACACTGAAGCTTTCTTT.

V usage is TRBV7-2 and J usage is TRBJ2-3, with a weak D call TRBD2 (5 bases). The CDR3 has 15 residues. The V end lost 2 bases, the J end lost 2 bases, and 11 bases lay between the germline ends. Germline loops: CDR1 SGHTA, CDR2 FQGNSA. The CDR3: CASSLFRGITDTQYF. The CDR3 DNA follows: TGTGCCAGCAGCTTATTCCGAGGGATCACAGATACGCAGTATTTT.

The rearrangement uses TRBV6-5 and TRBJ2-3; D possibly corresponds to TRBD1 (6 bases). Germline CDR1 and CDR2: MNHEY and SVGAGI. Trimming left V 4 bases short and J 0 bases short, with 11 bases between. The CDR3 consists of 15 residues. The CDR3 DNA follows: TGTGCCAGCAGTTTGAGGACAGTCAGCACAGATACGCAGTATTTT. Translating it yields CASSLRTVSTDTQYF.

This clone turned up a few times. The chain carries TRBV18 and TRBJ2-7, with 8 bases fitting TRBD1. Germline V lookup: CDR1 KGHSH, CDR2 LQKENI. There are 14 residues in the CDR3. Trimming took 3 bases from V and 3 from J; bases not matched to a gene: 4. The CDR3 protein is CASSPTGQVYEQYF. In DNA form, the CDR3 reads TGTGCCAGCTCACCGACGGGACAGGTCTACGAGCAGTACTTC.

Notes on this clone: A junction end diverges from the germline sequence, so it may reflect a read error. V is TRBV7-7 and J is TRBJ2-1; no firm D call. Germline lookup yields CDR1 SSHAT and CDR2 FNYEAQ (reference sequence). The CDR3 loop spans 14 amino acids. The DNA of the CDR3 is TGTGCTAGCAGTTCGAGTAGAGCCTACAATGAGCAGTTCTTC. This encodes CASSSSRAYNEQFF.

This clone came up once. The chain has TRBV5-1 and TRBJ2-3; 10 nucleotides align to TRBD2. Trimming cost V 1 base and J 4 bases; bases outside gene matches: 3. Per the germline V gene, CDR1 is SGHRS and CDR2 is YFSETQ. This CDR3 is 15 amino acids long. CDR3 amino acids: CASSLTSGNSDTQYF. CDR3 in DNA: TGCGCCAGCAGCTTGACTAGCGGGAACTCAGATACGCAGTATTTT.